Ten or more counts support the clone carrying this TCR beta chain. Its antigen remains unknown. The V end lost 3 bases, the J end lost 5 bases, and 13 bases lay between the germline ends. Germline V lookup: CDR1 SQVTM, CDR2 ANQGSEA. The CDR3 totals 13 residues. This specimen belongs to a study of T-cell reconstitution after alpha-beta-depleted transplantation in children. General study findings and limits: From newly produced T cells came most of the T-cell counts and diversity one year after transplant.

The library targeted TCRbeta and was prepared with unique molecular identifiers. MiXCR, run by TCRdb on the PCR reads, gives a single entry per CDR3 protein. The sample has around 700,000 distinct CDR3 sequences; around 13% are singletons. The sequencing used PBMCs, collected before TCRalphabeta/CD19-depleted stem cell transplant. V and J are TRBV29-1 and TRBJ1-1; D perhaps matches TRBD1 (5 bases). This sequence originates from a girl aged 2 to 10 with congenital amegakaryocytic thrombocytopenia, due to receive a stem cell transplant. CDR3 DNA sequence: TGCAGCGTTGACTCTCCAGGGAGTACTGAAGCTTTCTTT. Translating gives CSVDSPGSTEAFF.